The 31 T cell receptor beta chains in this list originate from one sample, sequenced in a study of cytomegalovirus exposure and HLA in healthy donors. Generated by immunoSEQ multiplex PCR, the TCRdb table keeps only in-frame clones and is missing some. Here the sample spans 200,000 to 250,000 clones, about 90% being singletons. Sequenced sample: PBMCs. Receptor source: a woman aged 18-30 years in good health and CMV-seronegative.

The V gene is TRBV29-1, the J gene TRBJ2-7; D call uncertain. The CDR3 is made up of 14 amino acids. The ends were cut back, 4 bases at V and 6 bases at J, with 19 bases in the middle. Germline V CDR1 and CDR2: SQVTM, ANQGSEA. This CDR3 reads CSVVPSTYPFEQYF. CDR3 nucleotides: TGCAGCGTTGTCCCTAGTACGTATCCTTTCGAGCAGTACTTC.

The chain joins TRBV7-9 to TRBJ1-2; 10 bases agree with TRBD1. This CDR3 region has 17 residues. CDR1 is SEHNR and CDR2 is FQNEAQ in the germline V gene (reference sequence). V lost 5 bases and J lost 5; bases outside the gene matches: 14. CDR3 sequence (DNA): TGTGCCAGCAGCCCTCCCAGACAGGGGGCGACCGGGTATGGCTACACCTTC. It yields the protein CASSPPRQGATGYGYTF. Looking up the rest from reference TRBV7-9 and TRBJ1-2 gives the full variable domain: DTGVSQNPRHKITKRGQNVTFRCDPISEHNRLYWYRQTLGQGPEFLTYFQNEAQLEKSRLLSDRFSAERPKGSFSTLEIQRTEQGDSAMYLCASSPPRQGATGYGYTFGSGTRLTVV.

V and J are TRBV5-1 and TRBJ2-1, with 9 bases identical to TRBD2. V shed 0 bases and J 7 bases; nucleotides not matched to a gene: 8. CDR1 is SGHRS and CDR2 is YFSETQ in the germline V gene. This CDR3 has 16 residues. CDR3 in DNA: TGCGCCAGCAGCTTGGCCGGGACTAGCATTTCGAATGAGCAGTTCTTC. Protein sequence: CASSLAGTSISNEQFF.

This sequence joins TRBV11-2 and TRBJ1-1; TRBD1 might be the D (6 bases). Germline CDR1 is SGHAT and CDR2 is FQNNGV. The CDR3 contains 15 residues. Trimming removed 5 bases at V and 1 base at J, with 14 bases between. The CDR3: CASSHYRERNTEAFF. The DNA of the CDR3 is TGTGCCAGCAGCCACTACAGGGAACGGAACACTGAAGCTTTCTTT.

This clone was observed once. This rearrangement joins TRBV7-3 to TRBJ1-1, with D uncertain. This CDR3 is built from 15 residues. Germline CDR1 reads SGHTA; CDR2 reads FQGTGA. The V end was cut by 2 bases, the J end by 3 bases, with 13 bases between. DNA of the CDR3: TGTGCCAGCAGCTTATCAGGAGGGAGGGACACTGAAGCTTTCTTT. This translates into CASSLSGGRDTEAFF.

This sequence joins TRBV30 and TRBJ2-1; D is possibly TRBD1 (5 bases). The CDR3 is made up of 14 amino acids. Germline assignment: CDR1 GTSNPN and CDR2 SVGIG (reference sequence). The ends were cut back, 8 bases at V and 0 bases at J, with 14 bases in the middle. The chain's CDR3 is CAGREGASYNEQFF. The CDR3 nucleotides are TGTGCCGGCCGAGAAGGGGCCTCCTACAATGAGCAGTTCTTC.

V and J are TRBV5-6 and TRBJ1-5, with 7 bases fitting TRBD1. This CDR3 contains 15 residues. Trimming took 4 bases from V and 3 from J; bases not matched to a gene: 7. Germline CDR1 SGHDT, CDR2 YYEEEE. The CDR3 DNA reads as TGTGCCAGCAGCCGCCGGGACAGCTACAATCAGCCCCAGCATTTT. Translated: CASSRRDSYNQPQHF.

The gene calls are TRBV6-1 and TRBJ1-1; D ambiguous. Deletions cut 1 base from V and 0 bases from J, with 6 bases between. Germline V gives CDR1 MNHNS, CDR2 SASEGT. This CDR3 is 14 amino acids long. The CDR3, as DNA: TGTGCCAGCAGTGAAGTTCCGGTGAACACTGAAGCTTTCTTT. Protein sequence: CASSEVPVNTEAFF.

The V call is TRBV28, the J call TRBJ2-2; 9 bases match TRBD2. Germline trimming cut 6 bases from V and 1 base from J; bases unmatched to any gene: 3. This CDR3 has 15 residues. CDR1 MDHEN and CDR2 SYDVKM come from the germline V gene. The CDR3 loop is CASSQTSGNTGELFF. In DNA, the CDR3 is TGTGCCAGCAGCCAGACTAGCGGGAACACCGGGGAGCTGTTTTTT.

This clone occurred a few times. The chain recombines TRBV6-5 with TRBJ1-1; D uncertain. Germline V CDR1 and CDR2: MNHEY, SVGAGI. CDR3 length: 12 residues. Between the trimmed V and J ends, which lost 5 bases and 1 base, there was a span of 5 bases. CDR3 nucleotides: TGTGCCAGCAGTACAGAGAACACTGAAGCTTTCTTT. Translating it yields CASSTENTEAFF.

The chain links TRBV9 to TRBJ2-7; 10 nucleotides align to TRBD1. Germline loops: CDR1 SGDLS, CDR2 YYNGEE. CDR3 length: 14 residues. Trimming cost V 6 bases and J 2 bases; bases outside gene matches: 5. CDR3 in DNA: TGTGCCAGCACCCCCGGGACAGGGGCCTACGAGCAGTACTTC. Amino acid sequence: CASTPGTGAYEQYF.

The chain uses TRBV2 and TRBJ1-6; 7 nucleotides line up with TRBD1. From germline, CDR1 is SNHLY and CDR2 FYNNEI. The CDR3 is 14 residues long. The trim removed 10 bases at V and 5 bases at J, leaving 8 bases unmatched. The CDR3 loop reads CATHGTVNNSPLHF. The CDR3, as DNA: TGTGCCACCCATGGGACAGTGAATAATTCACCCCTCCACTTT.

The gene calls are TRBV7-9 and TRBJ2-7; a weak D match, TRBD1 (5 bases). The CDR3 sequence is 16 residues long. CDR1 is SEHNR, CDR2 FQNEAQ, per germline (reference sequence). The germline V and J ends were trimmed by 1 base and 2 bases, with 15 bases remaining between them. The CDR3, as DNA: TGTGCCAGCAGCTTAGGGTTCGGACACGATACCTACGAGCAGTACTTC. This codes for CASSLGFGHDTYEQYF.

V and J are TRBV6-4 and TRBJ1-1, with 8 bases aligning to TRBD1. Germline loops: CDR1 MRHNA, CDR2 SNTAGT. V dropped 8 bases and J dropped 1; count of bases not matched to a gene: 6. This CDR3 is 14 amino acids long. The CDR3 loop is CASGLDRANTEAFF. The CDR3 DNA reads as TGTGCCAGCGGGTTGGACAGGGCGAACACTGAAGCTTTCTTT.

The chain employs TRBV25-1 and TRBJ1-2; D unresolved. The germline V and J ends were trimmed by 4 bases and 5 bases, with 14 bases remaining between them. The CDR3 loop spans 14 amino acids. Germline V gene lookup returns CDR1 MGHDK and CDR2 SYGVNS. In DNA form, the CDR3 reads TGTGCCAGCAGTGTAGGAGGGTCGCGATATGGCTACACCTTC. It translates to CASSVGGSRYGYTF.

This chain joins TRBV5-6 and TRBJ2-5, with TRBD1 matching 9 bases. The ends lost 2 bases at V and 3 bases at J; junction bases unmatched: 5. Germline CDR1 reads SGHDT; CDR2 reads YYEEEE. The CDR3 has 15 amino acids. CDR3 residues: CASSFYRGLKETQYF. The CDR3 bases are TGTGCCAGCAGCTTCTACAGGGGGCTCAAAGAGACCCAGTACTTC.

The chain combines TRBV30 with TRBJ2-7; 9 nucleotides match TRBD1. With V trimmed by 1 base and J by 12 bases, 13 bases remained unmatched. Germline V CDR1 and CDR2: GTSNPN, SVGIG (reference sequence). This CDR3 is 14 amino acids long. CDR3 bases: TGTGCCTGGAGTGCTCAATTAGGACAGGGGAAACCGTACTTC. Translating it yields CAWSAQLGQGKPYF.

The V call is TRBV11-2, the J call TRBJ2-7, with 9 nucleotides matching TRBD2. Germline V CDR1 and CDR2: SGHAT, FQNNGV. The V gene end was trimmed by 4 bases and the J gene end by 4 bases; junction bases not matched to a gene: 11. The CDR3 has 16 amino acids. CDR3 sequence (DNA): TGTGCCAGCAGCTCTGGCCCTAGCGGGATGGGGTACGAGCAGTACTTC. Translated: CASSSGPSGMGYEQYF.

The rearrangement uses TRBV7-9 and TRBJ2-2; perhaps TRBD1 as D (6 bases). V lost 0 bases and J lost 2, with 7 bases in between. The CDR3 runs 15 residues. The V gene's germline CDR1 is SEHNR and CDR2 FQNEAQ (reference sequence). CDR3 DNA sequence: TGTGCCAGCAGCTTAGCGGGGGCTAACACCGGGGAGCTGTTTTTT. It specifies CASSLAGANTGELFF. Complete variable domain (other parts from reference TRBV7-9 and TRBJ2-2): DTGVSQNPRHKITKRGQNVTFRCDPISEHNRLYWYRQTLGQGPEFLTYFQNEAQLEKSRLLSDRFSAERPKGSFSTLEIQRTEQGDSAMYLCASSLAGANTGELFFGEGSRLTVL.

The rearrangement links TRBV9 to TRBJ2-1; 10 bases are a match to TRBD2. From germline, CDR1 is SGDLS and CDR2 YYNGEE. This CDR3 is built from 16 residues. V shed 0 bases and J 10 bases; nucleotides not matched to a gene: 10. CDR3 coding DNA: TGTGCCAGCAGCGTAGATATAGCGGGAGGAGGACGGGAGCAGTTCTTC. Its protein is CASSVDIAGGGREQFF.

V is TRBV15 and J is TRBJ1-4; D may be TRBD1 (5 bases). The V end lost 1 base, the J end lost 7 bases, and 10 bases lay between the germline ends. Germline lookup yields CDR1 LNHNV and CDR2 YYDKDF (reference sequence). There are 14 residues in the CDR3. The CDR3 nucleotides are TGTGCCACCAGCAGAGCCAGGGTTTCTGAAAAACTGTTTTTT. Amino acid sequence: CATSRARVSEKLFF.

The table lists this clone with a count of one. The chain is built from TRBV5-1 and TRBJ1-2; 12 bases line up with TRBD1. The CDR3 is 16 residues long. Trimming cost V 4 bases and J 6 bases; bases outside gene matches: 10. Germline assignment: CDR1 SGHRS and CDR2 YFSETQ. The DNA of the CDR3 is TGCGCCAGCAGCAACACCGGGACAGGGGGCGCGGATGGCTACACCTTC. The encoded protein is CASSNTGTGGADGYTF.

The CDR3 DNA sequence: TGTGCCAGCAGCCGTAATAGCGGAAACACTGAAGCTTTCTTT. As protein: CASSRNSGNTEAFF. V gene TRBV7-6 combines with J gene TRBJ1-1; the D is unclear. This CDR3 is built from 14 residues. Per germline, CDR1 SGHVS and CDR2 FNYEAQ. Trimming shortened V by 5 bases and J by 2 bases, and 12 bases separated the two germline ends.

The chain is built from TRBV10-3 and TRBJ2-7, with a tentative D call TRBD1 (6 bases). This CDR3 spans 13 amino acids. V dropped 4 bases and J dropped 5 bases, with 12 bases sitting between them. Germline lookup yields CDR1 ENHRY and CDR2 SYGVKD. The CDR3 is CAISVQGRDEQYF. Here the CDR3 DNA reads TGTGCCATCAGTGTTCAGGGGCGAGACGAGCAGTACTTC.

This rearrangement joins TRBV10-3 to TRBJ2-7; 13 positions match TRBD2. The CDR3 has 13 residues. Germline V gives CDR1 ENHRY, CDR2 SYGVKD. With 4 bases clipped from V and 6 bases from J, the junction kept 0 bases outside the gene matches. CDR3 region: CAISGTSGSEQYF. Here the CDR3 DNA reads TGTGCCATCAGTGGGACTAGCGGGAGCGAGCAGTACTTC.

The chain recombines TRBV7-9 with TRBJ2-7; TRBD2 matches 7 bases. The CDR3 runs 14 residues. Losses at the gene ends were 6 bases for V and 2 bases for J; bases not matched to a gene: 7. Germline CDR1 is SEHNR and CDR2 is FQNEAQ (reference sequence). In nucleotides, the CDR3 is TGTGCCAGCAGTACCACCCGGGGGGCCTACGAGCAGTACTTC. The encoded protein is CASSTTRGAYEQYF. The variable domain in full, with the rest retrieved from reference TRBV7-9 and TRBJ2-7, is DTGVSQNPRHKITKRGQNVTFRCDPISEHNRLYWYRQTLGQGPEFLTYFQNEAQLEKSRLLSDRFSAERPKGSFSTLEIQRTEQGDSAMYLCASSTTRGAYEQYFGPGTRLTVT.

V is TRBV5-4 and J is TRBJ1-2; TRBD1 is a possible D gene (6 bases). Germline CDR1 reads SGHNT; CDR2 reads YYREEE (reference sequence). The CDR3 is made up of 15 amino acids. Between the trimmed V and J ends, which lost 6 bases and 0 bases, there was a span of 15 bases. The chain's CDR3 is CASNLQGGANYGYTF. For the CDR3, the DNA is TGTGCCAGCAACCTACAGGGAGGGGCTAACTATGGCTACACCTTC.

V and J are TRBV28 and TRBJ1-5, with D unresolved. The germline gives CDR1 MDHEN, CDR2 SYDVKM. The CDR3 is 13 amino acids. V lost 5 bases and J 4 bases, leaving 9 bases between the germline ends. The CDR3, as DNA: TGTGCCAGCAGTCCCCCCAGTAATCAGCCCCAGCATTTT. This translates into CASSPPSNQPQHF.

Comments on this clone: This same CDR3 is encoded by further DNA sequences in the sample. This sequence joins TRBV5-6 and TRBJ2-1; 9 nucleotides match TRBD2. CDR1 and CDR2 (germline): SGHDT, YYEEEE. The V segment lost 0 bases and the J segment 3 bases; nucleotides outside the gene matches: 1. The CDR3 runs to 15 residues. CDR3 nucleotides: TGTGCCAGCAGCTTGGGACTAGCGGACTACAATGAGCAGTTCTTC. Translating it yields CASSLGLADYNEQFF.

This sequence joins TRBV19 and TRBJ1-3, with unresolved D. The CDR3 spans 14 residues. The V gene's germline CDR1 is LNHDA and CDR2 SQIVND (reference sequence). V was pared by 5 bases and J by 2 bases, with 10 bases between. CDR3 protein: CASSPGLTGNTIYF. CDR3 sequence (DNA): TGTGCCAGTAGTCCCGGGTTGACTGGAAACACCATATATTTT. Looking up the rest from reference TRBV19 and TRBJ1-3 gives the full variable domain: DGGITQSPKYLFRKEGQNVTLSCEQNLNHDAMYWYRQDPGQGLRLIYYSQIVNDFQKGDIAEGYSVSREKKESFPLTVTSAQKNPTAFYLCASSPGLTGNTIYFGEGSWLTVV.

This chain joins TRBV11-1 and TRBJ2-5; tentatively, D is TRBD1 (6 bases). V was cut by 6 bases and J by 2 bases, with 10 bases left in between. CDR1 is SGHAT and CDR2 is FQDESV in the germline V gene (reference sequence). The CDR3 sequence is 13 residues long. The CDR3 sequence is CASRSGQQETQYF. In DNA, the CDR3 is TGTGCCAGCAGGTCGGGACAACAAGAGACCCAGTACTTC.